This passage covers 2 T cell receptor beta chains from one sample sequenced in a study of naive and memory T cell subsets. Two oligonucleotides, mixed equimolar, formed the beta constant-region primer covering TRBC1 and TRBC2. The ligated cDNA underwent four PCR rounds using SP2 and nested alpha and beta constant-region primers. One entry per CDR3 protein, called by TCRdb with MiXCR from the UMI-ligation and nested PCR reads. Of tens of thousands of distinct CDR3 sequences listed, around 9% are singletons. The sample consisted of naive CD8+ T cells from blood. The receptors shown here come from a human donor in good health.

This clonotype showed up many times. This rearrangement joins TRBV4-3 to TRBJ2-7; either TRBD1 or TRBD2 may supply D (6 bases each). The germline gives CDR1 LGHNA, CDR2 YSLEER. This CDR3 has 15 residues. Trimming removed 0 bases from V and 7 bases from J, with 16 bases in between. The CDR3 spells CASSQDYSGGGEQYF. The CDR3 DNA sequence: TGCGCCAGCAGCCAAGACTACTCAGGAGGGGGGGAGCAGTACTTC.

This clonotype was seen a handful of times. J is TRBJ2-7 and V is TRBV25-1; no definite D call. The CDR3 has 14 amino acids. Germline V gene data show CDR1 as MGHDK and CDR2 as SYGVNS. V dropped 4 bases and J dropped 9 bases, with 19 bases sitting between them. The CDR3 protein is CASSGGVRETGQYF. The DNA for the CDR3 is TGTGCCAGCAGTGGAGGAGTCCGCGAGACGGGGCAGTACTTC.